This TCR beta chain was found in a study of neurological immune-mediated disorders. General study findings and limits: As far as clinical or MRI features were concerned, none was associated with the multiple sclerosis repertoire cluster. Phylogenetic grouping assigned the repertoires of 18 of 34 multiple sclerosis patients to a single related-CDR3 cluster, representing a possible signature. The study found no CDR3 amino acid sequences shared by expanded clones across subjects, suggesting private repertoires in all groups.

Synthesis of cDNA was accomplished via 5'RACE employing 10-nucleotide random UMIs. TCRdb ran MiXCR on the 5' RACE reads and lists one entry per CDR3 protein. The table lists 70,000 to 90,000 distinct CDR3 sequences, about 5% of them singletons. This clonotype has more than one count but fewer than ten. The antigen is not known. The CDR3 runs to 14 residues. V lost 4 bases and J lost 1; bases outside the gene matches: 4. Germline V gives CDR1 SGHRS, CDR2 YFSETQ. This receptor was taken from a woman between 25 and 40 years old with multiple sclerosis. The rearrangement joins TRBV5-1 to TRBJ1-1; 7 bases agree with TRBD1. Source material: PBMCs. CDR3: CASSRGTANTEAFF. The DNA for the CDR3 is TGCGCCAGCAGCCGTGGGACAGCGAACACTGAAGCTTTCTTT. Full variable domain (missing parts from reference TRBV5-1 and TRBJ1-1): KAGVTQTPRYLIKTRGQQVTLSCSPISGHRSVSWYQQTPGQGLQFLFEYFSETQRNKGNFPGRFSGRQFSNSRSEMNVSTLELGDSALYLCASSRGTANTEAFFGQGTRLTVV.